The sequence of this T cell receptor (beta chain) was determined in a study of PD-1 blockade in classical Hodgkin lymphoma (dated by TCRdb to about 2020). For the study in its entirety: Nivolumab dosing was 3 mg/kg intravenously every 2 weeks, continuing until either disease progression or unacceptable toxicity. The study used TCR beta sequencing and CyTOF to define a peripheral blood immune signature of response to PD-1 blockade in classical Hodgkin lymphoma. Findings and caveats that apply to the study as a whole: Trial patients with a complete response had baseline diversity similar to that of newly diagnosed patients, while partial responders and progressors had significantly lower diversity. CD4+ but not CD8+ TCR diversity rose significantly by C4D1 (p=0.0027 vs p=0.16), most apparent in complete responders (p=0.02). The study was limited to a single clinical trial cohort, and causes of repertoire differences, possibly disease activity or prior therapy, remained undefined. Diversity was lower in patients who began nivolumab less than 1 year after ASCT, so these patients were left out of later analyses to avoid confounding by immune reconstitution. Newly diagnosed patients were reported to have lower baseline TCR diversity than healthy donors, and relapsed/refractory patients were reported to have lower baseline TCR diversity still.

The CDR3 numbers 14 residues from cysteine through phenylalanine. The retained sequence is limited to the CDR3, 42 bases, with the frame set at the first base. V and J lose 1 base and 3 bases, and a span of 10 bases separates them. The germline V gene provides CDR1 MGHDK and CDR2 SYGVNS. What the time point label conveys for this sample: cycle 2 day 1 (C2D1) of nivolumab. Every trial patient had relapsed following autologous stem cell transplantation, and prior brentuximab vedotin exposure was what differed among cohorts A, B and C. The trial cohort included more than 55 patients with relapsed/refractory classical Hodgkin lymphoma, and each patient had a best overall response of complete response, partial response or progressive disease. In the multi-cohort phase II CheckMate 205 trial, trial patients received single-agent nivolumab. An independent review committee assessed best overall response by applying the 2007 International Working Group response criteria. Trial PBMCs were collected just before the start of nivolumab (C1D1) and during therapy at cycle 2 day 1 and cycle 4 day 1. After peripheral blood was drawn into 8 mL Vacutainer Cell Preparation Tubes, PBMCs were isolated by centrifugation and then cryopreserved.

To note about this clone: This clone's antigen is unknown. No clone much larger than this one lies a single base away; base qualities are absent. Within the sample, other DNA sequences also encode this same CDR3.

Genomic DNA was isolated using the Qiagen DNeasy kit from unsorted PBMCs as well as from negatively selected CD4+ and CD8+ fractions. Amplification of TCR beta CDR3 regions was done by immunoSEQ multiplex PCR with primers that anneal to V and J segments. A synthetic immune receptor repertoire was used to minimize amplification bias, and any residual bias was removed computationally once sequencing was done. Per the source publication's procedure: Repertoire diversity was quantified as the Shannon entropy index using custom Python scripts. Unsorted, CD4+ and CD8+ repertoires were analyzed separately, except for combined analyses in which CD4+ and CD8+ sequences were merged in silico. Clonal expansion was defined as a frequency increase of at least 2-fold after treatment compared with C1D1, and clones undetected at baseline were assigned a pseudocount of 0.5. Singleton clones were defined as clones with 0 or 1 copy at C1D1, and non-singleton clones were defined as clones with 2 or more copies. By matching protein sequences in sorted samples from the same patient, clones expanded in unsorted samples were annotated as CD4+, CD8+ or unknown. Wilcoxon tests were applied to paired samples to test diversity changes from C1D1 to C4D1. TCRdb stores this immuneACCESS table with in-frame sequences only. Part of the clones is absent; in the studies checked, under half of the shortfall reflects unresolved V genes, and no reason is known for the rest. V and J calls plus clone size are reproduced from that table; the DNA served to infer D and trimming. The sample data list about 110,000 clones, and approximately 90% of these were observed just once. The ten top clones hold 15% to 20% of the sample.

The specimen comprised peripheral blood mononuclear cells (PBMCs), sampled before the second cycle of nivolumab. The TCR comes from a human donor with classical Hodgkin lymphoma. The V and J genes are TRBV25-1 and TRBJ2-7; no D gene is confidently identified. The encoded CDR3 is CASSEWGSSYEQYF. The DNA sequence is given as TGTGCCAGCAGTGAATGGGGTAGTAGCTACGAGCAGTACTTC.